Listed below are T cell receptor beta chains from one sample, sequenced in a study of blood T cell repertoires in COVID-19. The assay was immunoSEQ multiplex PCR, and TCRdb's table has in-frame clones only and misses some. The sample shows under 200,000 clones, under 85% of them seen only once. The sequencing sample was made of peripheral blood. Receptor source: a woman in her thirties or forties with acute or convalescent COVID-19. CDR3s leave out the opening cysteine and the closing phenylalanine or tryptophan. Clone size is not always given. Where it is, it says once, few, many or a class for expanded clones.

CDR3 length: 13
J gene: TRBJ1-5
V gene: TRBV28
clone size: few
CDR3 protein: ASSPSGPGGQPQH

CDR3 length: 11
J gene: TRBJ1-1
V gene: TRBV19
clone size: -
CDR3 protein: ASTPSWGSEAF

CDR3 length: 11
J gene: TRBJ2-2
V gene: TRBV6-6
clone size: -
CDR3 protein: ASSGGMDGELF

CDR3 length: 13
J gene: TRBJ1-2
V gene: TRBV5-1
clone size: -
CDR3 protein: ASSLVFSDGGGYT

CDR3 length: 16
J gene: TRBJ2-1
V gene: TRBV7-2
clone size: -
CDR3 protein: ASSLVVRGPERYNEQF

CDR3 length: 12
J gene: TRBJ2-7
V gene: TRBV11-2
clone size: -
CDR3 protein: ASSLDRVVGEQY

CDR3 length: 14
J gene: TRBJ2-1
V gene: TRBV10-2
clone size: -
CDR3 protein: ASSSRGPSSYNEQF

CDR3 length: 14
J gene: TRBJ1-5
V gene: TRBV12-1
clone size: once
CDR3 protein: ASSPRPGGRNQPQH

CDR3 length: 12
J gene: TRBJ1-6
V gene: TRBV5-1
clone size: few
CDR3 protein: ASSLGVDYSPLH

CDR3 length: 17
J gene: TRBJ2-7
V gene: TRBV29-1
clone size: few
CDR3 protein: SVVFPPGLAVSSSYEQY

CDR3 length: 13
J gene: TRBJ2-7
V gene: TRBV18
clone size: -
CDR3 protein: ASSSAPGLPYEQY

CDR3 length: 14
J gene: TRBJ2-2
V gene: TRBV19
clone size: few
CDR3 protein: ASSTQGQGAGGELF

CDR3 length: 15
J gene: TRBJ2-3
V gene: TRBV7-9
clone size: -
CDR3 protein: ASSSPPGSQGTDTQY

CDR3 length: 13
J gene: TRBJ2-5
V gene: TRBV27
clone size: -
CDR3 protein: ASSSPSGSQETQY

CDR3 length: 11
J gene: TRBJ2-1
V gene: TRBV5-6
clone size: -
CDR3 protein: ASSLDVSNEQF

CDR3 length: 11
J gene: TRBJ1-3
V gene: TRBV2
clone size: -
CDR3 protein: ASIALPGNTIY

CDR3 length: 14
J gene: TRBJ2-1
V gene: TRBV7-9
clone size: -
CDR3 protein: ASSLGREGVYNEQF

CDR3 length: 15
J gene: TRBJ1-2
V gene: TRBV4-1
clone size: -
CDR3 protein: ASSRSVGGIGNYGYT

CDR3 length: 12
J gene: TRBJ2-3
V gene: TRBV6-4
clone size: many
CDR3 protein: ASSDSAGTDTQY

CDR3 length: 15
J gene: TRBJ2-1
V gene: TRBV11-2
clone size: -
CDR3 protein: ASSLAAGGTVHNEQF

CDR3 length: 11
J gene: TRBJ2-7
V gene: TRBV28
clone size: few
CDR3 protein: ACTQGAEYEQY

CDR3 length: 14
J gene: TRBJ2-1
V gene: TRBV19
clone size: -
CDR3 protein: ASSIAGGGPYNEQF

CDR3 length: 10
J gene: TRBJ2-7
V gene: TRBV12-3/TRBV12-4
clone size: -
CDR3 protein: ASSFVNSEQY

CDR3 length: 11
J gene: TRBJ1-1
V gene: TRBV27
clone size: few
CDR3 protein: ASSLTAGTEAF

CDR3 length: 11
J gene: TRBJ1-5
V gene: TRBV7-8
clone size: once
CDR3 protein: ASSRTSYQPQH

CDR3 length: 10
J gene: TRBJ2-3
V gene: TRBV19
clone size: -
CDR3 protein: ASSMSEETQY

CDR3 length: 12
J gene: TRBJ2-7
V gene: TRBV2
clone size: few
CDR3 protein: ASVLDRGLYEQY

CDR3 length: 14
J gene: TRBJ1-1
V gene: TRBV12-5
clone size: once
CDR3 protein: ASGLIVGTANTEAF

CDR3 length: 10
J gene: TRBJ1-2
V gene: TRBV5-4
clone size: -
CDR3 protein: ASSLVQNGYT

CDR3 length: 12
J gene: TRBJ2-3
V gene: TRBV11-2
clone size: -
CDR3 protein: ASSFQLAGQTQY

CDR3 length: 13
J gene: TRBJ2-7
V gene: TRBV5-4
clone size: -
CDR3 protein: ASSLGASGPGEQY

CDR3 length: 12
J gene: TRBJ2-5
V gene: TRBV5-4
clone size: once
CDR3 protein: ASSLQFSGETQY

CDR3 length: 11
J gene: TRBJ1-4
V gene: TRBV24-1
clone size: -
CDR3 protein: ATADSSNEKLF

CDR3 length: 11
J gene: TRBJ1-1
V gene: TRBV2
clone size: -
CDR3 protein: ASVVQGASEAF

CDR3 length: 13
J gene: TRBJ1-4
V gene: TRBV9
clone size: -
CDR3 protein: ASSVGDRTNEKLF

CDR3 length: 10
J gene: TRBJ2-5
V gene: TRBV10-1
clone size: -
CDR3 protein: ALYGEWETQY

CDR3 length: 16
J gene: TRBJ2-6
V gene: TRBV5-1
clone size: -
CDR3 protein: ASSSGDRGLTGANVLT

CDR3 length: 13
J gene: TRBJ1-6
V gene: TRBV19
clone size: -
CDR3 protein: ASSSVDRGGSPLH

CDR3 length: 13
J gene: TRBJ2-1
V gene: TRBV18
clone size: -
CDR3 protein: ASSPGTGTYNEQF

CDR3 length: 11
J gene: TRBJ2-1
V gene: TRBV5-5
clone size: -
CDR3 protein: ASRGQGGDEQF